The text below deals with one TCR beta chain. Sequencing used immunoSEQ multiplex PCR; TCRdb keeps in-frame clones, though not all of them. The sample carries about 120,000 clones, approximately 87% recorded once. This record comes from a study of blood T cell repertoires in COVID-19. In the study overall: The cDNA or gDNA used as material had been derived from T cells, B-cell-depleted T cells, or PBMCs.

V lost 0 bases and J lost 2, with 12 bases in between. The CDR3 covers 15 residues. The germline CDR1 and CDR2 sequences are SGDLS and YYNGEE. The J gene is TRBJ2-7, the V gene TRBV9; maybe TRBD2 (5 bases). Material: peripheral blood. The origin of this receptor is a man aged 25-40 years with acute or convalescent COVID-19. The CDR3: CASSVESSGTYEQYF. The CDR3, as DNA: TGTGCCAGCAGCGTAGAATCGAGCGGCACCTACGAGCAGTACTTC.